What follows describes a single T cell receptor (beta chain). The source of the sample is a study of blood T cell repertoires in COVID-19. Overall study: Sites in the United States, Italy and Spain provided acute and convalescent COVID-19 samples. The cDNA or gDNA used as material had been derived from T cells, B-cell-depleted T cells, or PBMCs.

As processed by the authors: It was from reference gene primer amplification that nucleated cell counts were estimated. Sequencing was performed with immunoSEQ multiplex PCR; in TCRdb, only in-frame clones are kept and a portion is missing. The V and J calls and the clone size are those of that table, but D and trimming were determined from the DNA. The sample holds about 90,000 clones, less than 95% seen once. The V gene lost 1 base and the J gene lost 0 bases, with 14 bases spanning the gap. Per the germline V gene, CDR1 is SGHVS and CDR2 is FQNEAQ. This CDR3 comprises 17 residues. The receptor comes from a human donor with active COVID-19. The donor label of this sample is uncertain. What was sequenced was peripheral blood. The chain links TRBV7-8 to TRBJ2-3, with TRBD2 as a possible D gene (5 bases). CDR3 protein: CASSLVGSAPSTDTQYF. CDR3 DNA: TGTGCCAGCAGCTTAGTGGGGAGCGCACCTAGCACAGATACGCAGTATTTT. The whole variable domain, filled in from reference TRBV7-8 and TRBJ2-3, reads GAGVSQSPRYKVAKRGQDVALRCDPISGHVSLFWYQQALGQGPEFLTYFQNEAQLDKSGLPSDRFFAERPEGSVSTLKIQRTQQEDSAVYLCASSLVGSAPSTDTQYFGPGTRLTVL.